The clone carrying this TCR beta chain occurred once. The data are from a study of blood T cell repertoires in COVID-19. Study as a whole: Sources were T cells, B-cell-depleted T cells, or PBMCs; the material itself was cDNA or gDNA.

CDR3 length: 16 amino acids. The germline gives CDR1 KGHDR, CDR2 SFDVKD. V shed 0 bases and J shed 5 bases, with 13 bases lying between them. Measured with immunoSEQ multiplex PCR; TCRdb has only the in-frame clones, and not every one. Of 100,000 to 110,000 clones detected, about 80% appear once; the ten largest clones hold about 12%. Material: peripheral blood. This sequence was found in a woman aged 70 to 79 with acute or convalescent COVID-19. This chain joins TRBV24-1 and TRBJ1-5, with a possible D match to TRBD1 (5 bases). CDR3 bases: TGTGCCACCAGTGATTTGCGGACGGGGGAAGATCAGCCCCAGCATTTT. Amino acid sequence: CATSDLRTGEDQPQHF.